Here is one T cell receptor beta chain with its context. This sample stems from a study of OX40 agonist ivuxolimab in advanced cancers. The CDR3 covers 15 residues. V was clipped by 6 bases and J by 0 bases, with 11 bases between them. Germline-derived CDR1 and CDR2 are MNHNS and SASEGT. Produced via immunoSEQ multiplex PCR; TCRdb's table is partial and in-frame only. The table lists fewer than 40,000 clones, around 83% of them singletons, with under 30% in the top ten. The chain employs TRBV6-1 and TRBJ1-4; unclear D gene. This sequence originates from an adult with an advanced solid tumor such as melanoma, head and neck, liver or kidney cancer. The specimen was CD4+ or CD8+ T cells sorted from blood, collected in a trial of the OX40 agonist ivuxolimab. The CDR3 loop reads CASSVGPATNEKLFF. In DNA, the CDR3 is TGTGCCAGCAGCGTTGGCCCAGCAACTAATGAAAAACTGTTTTTT.